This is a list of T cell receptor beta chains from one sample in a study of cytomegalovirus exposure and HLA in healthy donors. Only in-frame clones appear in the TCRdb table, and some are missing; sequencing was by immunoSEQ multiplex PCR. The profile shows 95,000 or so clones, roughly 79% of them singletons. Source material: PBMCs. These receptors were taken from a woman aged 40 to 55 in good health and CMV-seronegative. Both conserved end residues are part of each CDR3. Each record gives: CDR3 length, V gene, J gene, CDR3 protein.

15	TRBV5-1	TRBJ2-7	CASSPGGPAWNEQYF
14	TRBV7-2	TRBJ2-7	CASSPQTGPYEQYF
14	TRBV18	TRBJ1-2	CASSPSGTGDGYTF
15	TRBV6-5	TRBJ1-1	CASSFGFLRNTEAFF
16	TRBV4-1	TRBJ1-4	CASSRQPGGAGEKLFF
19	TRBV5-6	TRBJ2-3	CASSLPGRALTPSTDTQYF
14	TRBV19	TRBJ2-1	CASSSGGAWNEQFF
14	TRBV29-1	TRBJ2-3	CSVVGGQGTDTQYF
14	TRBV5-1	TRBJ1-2	CASSSTGTGDGYTF
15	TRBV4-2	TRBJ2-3	CASSQDPQDTDTQYF
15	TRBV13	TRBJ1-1	CASSFGLLGANEAFF
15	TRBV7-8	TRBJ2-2	CASSLVRGGAGELFF
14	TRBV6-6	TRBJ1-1	CASSGQGMNTEAFF
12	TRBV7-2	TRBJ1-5	CASSFILQPQHF
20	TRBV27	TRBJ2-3	CASSLGRTGVGIRATDTQYF
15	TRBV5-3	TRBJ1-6	CARSPDSSYNSPLHF
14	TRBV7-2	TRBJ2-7	CATRGGSGSYEQYF
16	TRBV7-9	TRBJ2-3	CASSLGAGELTDTQYF
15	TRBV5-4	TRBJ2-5	CASSLGLFGLSAQYF
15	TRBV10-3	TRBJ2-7	CAISEPDRDPYEQYF
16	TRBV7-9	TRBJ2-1	CASSLDLLAVYNEQFF
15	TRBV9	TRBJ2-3	CASSAGQATTDTQYF
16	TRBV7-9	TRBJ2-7	CASSSNRDRVPYEQYF
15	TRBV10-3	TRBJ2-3	CAIRGSGGAVDTQYF
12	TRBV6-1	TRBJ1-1	CATGRRNTEAFF
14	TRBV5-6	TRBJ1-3	CASSPQNGGNTIYF
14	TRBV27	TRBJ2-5	CASSKGLAEETQYF
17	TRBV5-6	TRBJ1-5	CASSLHGRGRLNQPQHF